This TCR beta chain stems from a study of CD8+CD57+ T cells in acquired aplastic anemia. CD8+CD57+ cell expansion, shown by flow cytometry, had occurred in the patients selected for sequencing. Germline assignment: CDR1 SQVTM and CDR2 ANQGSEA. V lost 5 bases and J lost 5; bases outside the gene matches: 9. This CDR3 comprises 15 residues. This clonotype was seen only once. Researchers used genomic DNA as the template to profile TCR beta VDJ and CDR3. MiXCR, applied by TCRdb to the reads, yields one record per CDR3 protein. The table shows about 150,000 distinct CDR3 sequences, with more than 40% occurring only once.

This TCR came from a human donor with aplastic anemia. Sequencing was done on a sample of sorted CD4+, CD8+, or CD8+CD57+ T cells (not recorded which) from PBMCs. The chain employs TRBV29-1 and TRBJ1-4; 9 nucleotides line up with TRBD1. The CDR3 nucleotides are TGCAGCGTTATTCTGGGACAGGGTCAAAATGAAAAACTGTTTTTT. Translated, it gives CSVILGQGQNEKLFF.